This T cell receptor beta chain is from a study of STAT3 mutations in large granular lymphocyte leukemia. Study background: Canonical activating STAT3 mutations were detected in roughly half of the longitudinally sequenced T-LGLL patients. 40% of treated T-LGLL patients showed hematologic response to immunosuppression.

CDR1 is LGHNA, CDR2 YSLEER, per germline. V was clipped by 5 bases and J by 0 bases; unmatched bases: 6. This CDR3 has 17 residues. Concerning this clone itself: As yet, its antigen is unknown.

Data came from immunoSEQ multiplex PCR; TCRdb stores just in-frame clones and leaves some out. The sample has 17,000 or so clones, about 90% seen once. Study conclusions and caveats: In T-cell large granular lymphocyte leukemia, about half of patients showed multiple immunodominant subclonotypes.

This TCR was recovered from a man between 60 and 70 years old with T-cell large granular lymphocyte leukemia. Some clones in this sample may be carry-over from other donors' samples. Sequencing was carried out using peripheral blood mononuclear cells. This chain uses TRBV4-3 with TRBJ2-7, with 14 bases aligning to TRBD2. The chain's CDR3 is CASSDGTSGSSSYEQYF. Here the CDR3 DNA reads TGCGCCAGCAGCGACGGGACTAGCGGGAGTTCCTCCTACGAGCAGTACTTC.